Listed here are 30 T cell receptor beta chains from one sample, sequenced in a study of blood T cell repertoires in COVID-19. Libraries were prepared by immunoSEQ multiplex PCR; TCRdb keeps only in-frame clonotypes and omits some of them. This table has around 20,000 clones, more than 70% appearing once. Material for sequencing was PBMCs or T cells enriched from blood (not recorded which). The receptors here all came from a woman in her twenties or thirties who had recovered from COVID-19.

The rearrangement uses TRBV25-1 and TRBJ1-2; D is undetermined. The length of the CDR3 is 14 residues. V shed 2 bases and J shed 9 bases, with 16 bases lying between them. The V gene's germline CDR1 is MGHDK and CDR2 SYGVNS. The DNA for the CDR3 is TGTGCCAGCAGTGAAAGTTTCGGGCGGGAAAGCTACACCTTC. It encodes CASSESFGRESYTF.

The chain carries TRBV6-5 and TRBJ1-1, with D perhaps TRBD1 (6 bases). CDR1 is MNHEY and CDR2 is SVGAGI in the germline V gene. This CDR3 has 14 amino acids. The ends were cut back, 5 bases at V and 0 bases at J, with 10 bases in the middle. The CDR3 spells CASSNREMNTEAFF. The CDR3 DNA is TGTGCCAGCAGTAACAGGGAAATGAACACTGAAGCTTTCTTT.

The V call is TRBV6-6, the J call TRBJ2-6; TRBD2 might be the D (6 bases). V shed 7 bases and J shed 2 bases, with 15 bases lying between them. Looked up from germline, CDR1 is MNHNY and CDR2 is SVGAGI (reference sequence). CDR3 length: 16 amino acids. The CDR3 reads CASTRSPGAGANVLTF. CDR3 bases: TGTGCCAGCACCCGATCCCCGGGGGCTGGGGCCAACGTCCTGACTTTC.

The chain uses TRBV6-2 or TRBV6-3 and TRBJ1-1; D unclear. Trimming stripped 0 bases from V and 2 bases from J, with 13 bases between. The CDR3 contains 16 residues. Germline V lookup: CDR1 MNHEY, CDR2 SVGEGT. CDR3: CASSYSRGVGNTEAFF. CDR3 DNA: TGTGCCAGCAGTTACTCTCGCGGGGTAGGAAACACTGAAGCTTTCTTT.

The chain joins TRBV2 to TRBJ2-7, with 14 bases matching TRBD2. Trimming at V came to 7 bases and at J to 0 bases, leaving 8 bases not matched to a gene. The germline gives CDR1 SNHLY, CDR2 FYNNEI. This CDR3 has 17 residues. CDR3 bases: TGTGCCAGCATTCCGGGACTAGCGGGGGAAAGCTCCTACGAGCAGTACTTC. Its protein product is CASIPGLAGESSYEQYF.

The V gene is TRBV3-1 (or the pseudogene TRBV3-2), the J gene TRBJ1-1; D remains ambiguous. The CDR3 is made up of 14 amino acids. Trimming took 4 bases from V and 0 from J, leaving 9 bases between them. Germline values: CDR1 LGHDT, CDR2 YNNKEL (reference sequence). The DNA for the CDR3 is TGTGCCAGCAGCCTCAGGATCATGAACACTGAAGCTTTCTTT. Residues: CASSLRIMNTEAFF.

The chain couples TRBV6-2 or TRBV6-3 to TRBJ1-1; 7 positions agree with TRBD1. CDR3 length equals 15 residues. The germline V gene has CDR1 MNHEY and CDR2 SVGEGT. J lost 5 bases, V lost 5 bases, and 11 bases had no gene match. The CDR3 loop reads CASSALEGALTEAFF. The DNA for the CDR3 is TGTGCCAGCAGTGCCCTGGAGGGGGCATTAACTGAAGCTTTCTTT.

The chain carries TRBV4-3 and TRBJ1-2, with TRBD1 identical over 8 bases. The CDR3 totals 14 residues. J lost 6 bases, V lost 4 bases, and 7 bases had no gene match. Germline V gives CDR1 LGHNA, CDR2 YSLEER. The CDR3 DNA reads as TGCGCCAGCAGCCGGGGTTCGACAGGGGATGGCTACACCTTC. Protein sequence: CASSRGSTGDGYTF.

This clone appeared a single time. This chain's CDR3 is CASSEAASGGYNEQFF. CDR3 nucleotide sequence: TGTGCCAGCAGTGAAGCCGCTAGCGGGGGATACAATGAGCAGTTCTTC. The chain couples TRBV2 to TRBJ2-1; the match to TRBD2 covers 10 bases. The V gene's germline CDR1 is SNHLY and CDR2 FYNNEI. The CDR3 contains 16 residues. J was trimmed by 4 bases and V by 0 bases; bases with no gene match: 3.

The chain combines TRBV7-8 with TRBJ1-1, with D uncertain. Trimming took off 5 bases at V and 11 bases at J, with 12 bases between the two ends. The length of the CDR3 is 11 residues. Germline V gene sequence: CDR1 SGHVS, CDR2 FQNEAQ. CDR3 in DNA: TGTGCCAGCAGCCCCCAGGTTGGGGCTTTCTTT. It encodes CASSPQVGAFF.

The chain is built from TRBV9 and TRBJ1-3, with D possibly TRBD1 on 6 matching bases. The ends were cut back, 3 bases at V and 3 bases at J, with 10 bases in the middle. The CDR3 totals 14 residues. CDR1 and CDR2 (germline): SGDLS, YYNGEE. CDR3 DNA sequence: TGTGCCAGCAGCGCGACAGGATATGGAAACACCATATATTTT. This sequence encodes CASSATGYGNTIYF.

The chain recombines TRBV10-3 with TRBJ1-4; no definite D call. CDR3 length equals 12 residues. Germline lookup yields CDR1 ENHRY and CDR2 SYGVKD. Trimming left V 5 bases short and J 4 bases short, with 5 bases between. The CDR3 nucleotides read TGTGCCATCAGTCGGGATAATGAAAAACTGTTTTTT. Translation gives CAISRDNEKLFF.

V is TRBV12-3 or TRBV12-4 and J is TRBJ2-5; the D is unclear. The CDR3 totals 13 residues. V dropped 3 bases and J dropped 5 bases, with 10 bases sitting between them. The CDR3 protein is CASSLNPRETQYF. CDR3 in DNA: TGTGCCAGCAGTTTGAACCCCCGGGAGACCCAGTACTTC.

This clone was seen once. The V gene is TRBV30, the J gene TRBJ2-2; a possible D gene is TRBD1 (5 bases). The germline CDR1 and CDR2 sequences are GTSNPN and SVGIG (reference sequence). The germline V and J ends were trimmed by 4 bases and 4 bases, with 10 bases remaining between them. The CDR3 runs to 13 residues. In DNA form, the CDR3 reads TGTGCCTGGAAAGGGGTCAGCACCGGGGAGCTGTTTTTT. Encoded protein: CAWKGVSTGELFF.

The CDR3 DNA reads TGTGCCAGCAGCCCTTGGGACAGGTCGGCTTTGAACACTGAAGCTTTCTTT. It specifies CASSPWDRSALNTEAFF. The chain links TRBV7-6 to TRBJ1-1, with 8 bases aligning to TRBD1. Per the germline V gene, CDR1 is SGHVS and CDR2 is FNYEAQ. Trimming cost V 5 bases and J 0 bases; bases outside gene matches: 11. The length of the CDR3 is 17 residues.

The rearrangement uses TRBV9 and TRBJ2-7; the match to TRBD2 covers 13 bases. This CDR3 is built from 16 residues. V shed 4 bases and J 0 bases; nucleotides not matched to a gene: 4. Germline V CDR1 and CDR2: SGDLS, YYNGEE. The CDR3 DNA is TGTGCCAGCAGCCCCGGGACTAGCGGGGCCTCCTACGAGCAGTACTTC. Residues: CASSPGTSGASYEQYF.

The chain joins TRBV5-1 to TRBJ2-2; 7 nucleotides match TRBD2. The CDR3 totals 16 residues. The V and J ends lost 0 bases and 1 base, in that order; junction bases with no gene match: 3. The germline CDR1 and CDR2 sequences are SGHRS and YFSETQ. CDR3 amino acids: CASSLVASGNTGELFF. In DNA, the CDR3 is TGCGCCAGCAGCTTGGTAGCTAGCGGGAACACCGGGGAGCTGTTTTTT.

The chain is built from TRBV12-3 or TRBV12-4 and TRBJ1-5; D remains ambiguous. V lost 6 bases, J lost 0 bases, and 3 bases lay in between. The CDR3 totals 12 residues. CDR3 sequence: CASSHSNQPQHF. CDR3 nucleotides: TGTGCCAGCAGCCATAGCAATCAGCCCCAGCATTTT.

The chain recombines TRBV2 with TRBJ2-1, with D possibly being TRBD2 (7 bases). CDR1 is SNHLY, CDR2 FYNNEI, per germline. The ends were cut back, 5 bases at V and 6 bases at J, with 17 bases in the middle. The CDR3 is made up of 15 amino acids. The CDR3 protein is CASSPAGGLGNEQFF. The CDR3 DNA reads as TGTGCCAGCAGTCCCGCCGGGGGGCTCGGCAATGAGCAGTTCTTC.

This clone came up once. The chain couples TRBV6-2 or TRBV6-3 to TRBJ2-7; 7 nucleotides line up with TRBD2. Germline CDR1 MNHEY, CDR2 SVGEGT. CDR3 length: 16 amino acids. J gave up 3 bases and V 2 bases, and 10 bases lay outside the gene matches. The CDR3 loop is CASSYPPGGVDYEQYF. In nucleotides, the CDR3 is TGTGCCAGCAGTTACCCTCCTGGGGGGGTAGACTACGAGCAGTACTTC.

The J gene is TRBJ1-4, the V gene TRBV7-2; 9 bases align to TRBD1. V was pared by 6 bases and J by 8 bases, with 7 bases of the junction left unmatched. CDR1 is SGHTA, CDR2 FQGNSA, per germline. CDR3 length: 14 residues. CDR3 sequence reads: CASSSQGAGEKLFF. The DNA for the CDR3 is TGTGCCAGCAGTTCACAGGGGGCGGGGGAAAAACTGTTTTTT.

This clone was picked up one time. The chain links TRBV28 to TRBJ1-6, with 9 positions matching TRBD1. This CDR3 contains 16 residues. CDR1 and CDR2 from the germline V gene are MDHEN and SYDVKM. V lost 5 bases, J lost 6 bases, and 8 bases stayed unmatched. The CDR3 DNA reads as TGTGCCAGCAGTCTACCCGTGGGACAGGGTAATTCACCCCTCCACTTT. This codes for CASSLPVGQGNSPLHF.

The chain recombines TRBV4-3 with TRBJ2-1, with 11 bases matching TRBD2. Germline lookup yields CDR1 LGHNA and CDR2 YSLEER. V was pared by 1 base and J by 6 bases, with 8 bases of the junction left unmatched. This CDR3 spans 17 amino acids. The CDR3 region has the DNA TGCGCCAGCAGCCAAGGGCTGGTTAGCGGGGGGGGCAATGAGCAGTTCTTC. Translating it yields CASSQGLVSGGGNEQFF.

The chain links TRBV4-3 to TRBJ2-6; D gene ambiguous. The CDR3 extends over 17 amino acids. From germline, CDR1 is LGHNA and CDR2 YSLEER. The ends were cut back, 0 bases at V and 3 bases at J, with 12 bases in the middle. This CDR3 reads CASSQEASPDGANVLTF. The CDR3 bases are TGCGCCAGCAGCCAAGAGGCCAGTCCCGATGGGGCCAACGTCCTGACTTTC.

The V call is TRBV29-1, the J call TRBJ2-7; 10 nucleotides line up with TRBD1. The CDR3 has 16 amino acids. The V gene end was trimmed by 1 base and the J gene end by 4 bases; junction bases not matched to a gene: 10. CDR1 is SQVTM and CDR2 is ANQGSEA in the germline V gene. In DNA, the CDR3 is TGCAGCGTTGAAGGTAAATGGACAGGGGGGGAGTACGAGCAGTACTTC. It codes for CSVEGKWTGGEYEQYF.

This chain uses TRBV6-2 or TRBV6-3 with TRBJ1-6; D might be TRBD1 (5 bases). In germline, CDR1 is MNHEY, CDR2 SVGEGT. The V end lost 4 bases, the J end lost 0 bases, and 16 bases lay between the germline ends. The CDR3 is 18 residues long. The CDR3 sequence: CASSSMTDESSYNSPLHF. CDR3 sequence (DNA): TGTGCCAGCAGTTCCATGACAGACGAGAGCTCCTATAATTCACCCCTCCACTTT.

The gene calls are TRBV11-2 and TRBJ2-7; a weak D match, TRBD1 (5 bases). V was shortened by 3 bases and J by 0 bases, with 9 bases between the two germline ends. Germline loops: CDR1 SGHAT, CDR2 FQNNGV. The CDR3 length is 14 residues. CDR3 DNA: TGTGCCAGCAGCTTGACAGAGAGCTCCTACGAGCAGTACTTC. Amino acids: CASSLTESSYEQYF.

This sequence joins TRBV10-2 and TRBJ2-3, with D perhaps TRBD1 (5 bases). Germline V gene lookup returns CDR1 WSHSY and CDR2 SAAADI. V was pared by 6 bases and J by 4 bases, with 11 bases between. This CDR3 comprises 13 residues. CDR3 coding DNA: TGCGCCAGCAGCCCAGGGAACCCAGATACGCAGTATTTT. This translates into CASSPGNPDTQYF.

The CDR3 sequence: CASPKGVNYGYTF. CDR3 bases: TGTGCCAGCCCCAAAGGAGTTAACTATGGCTACACCTTC. This chain uses TRBV9 with TRBJ1-2; D gene uncertain. The CDR3 runs 13 residues. V lost 7 bases to trimming and J lost 1 base, with 11 bases between them. Germline V gives CDR1 SGDLS, CDR2 YYNGEE.

This clone is categorized as medium-sized. The V call is TRBV7-9, the J call TRBJ2-7; D is uncertain. The CDR3 covers 16 residues. V was pared by 5 bases and J by 0 bases, with 17 bases between. The V gene's germline CDR1 is SEHNR and CDR2 FQNEAQ (reference sequence). CDR3 sequence (DNA): TGTGCCAGCAGCCACGACATTGGGCTTATCTCCTACGAGCAGTACTTC. Protein: CASSHDIGLISYEQYF.